This TCR beta chain appears in the sequencing data of a study of CD8 T cells in Susac syndrome. The germline V gene has CDR1 GTSNPN and CDR2 SVGIG (reference sequence). V was trimmed by 3 bases and J by 7 bases, leaving 13 bases between them. The CDR3 extends over 12 amino acids. It was with random hexamers that about 0.45 to 1 ug RNA was reverse transcribed. Amplification of the TCR beta CDR3 was carried out by immunoSEQ multiplex PCR, which spanned a total of 54 Vbeta and 13 Jbeta segments. TCRdb passed the immunoSEQ multiplex PCR reads through MiXCR, listing each CDR3 protein once. Found here are roughly 120,000 distinct CDR3 sequences, around 96% of them singletons; the top ten hold roughly 0.08%.

V gene TRBV30 combines with J gene TRBJ2-7; maybe TRBD1 (6 bases). The sequenced material came from CD4+ T cells from PBMCs. The sequence was obtained from a human donor in good health. The CDR3 nucleotides are TGTGCCTGGAGCCAGACAGGAGCTGAGCAGTACTTC. This translates into CAWSQTGAEQYF.